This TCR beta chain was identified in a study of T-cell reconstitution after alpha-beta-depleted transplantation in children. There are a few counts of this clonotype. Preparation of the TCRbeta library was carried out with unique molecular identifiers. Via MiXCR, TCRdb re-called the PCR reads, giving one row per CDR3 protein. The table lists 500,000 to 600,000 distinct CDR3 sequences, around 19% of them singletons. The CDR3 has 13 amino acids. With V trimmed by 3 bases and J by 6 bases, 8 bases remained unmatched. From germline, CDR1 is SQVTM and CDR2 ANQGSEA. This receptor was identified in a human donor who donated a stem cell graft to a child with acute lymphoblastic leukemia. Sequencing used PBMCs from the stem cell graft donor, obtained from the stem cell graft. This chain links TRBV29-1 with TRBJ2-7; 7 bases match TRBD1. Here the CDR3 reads CSVDRGLFSEQYF. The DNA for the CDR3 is TGCAGCGTTGATAGGGGGCTTTTCTCCGAGCAGTACTTC.